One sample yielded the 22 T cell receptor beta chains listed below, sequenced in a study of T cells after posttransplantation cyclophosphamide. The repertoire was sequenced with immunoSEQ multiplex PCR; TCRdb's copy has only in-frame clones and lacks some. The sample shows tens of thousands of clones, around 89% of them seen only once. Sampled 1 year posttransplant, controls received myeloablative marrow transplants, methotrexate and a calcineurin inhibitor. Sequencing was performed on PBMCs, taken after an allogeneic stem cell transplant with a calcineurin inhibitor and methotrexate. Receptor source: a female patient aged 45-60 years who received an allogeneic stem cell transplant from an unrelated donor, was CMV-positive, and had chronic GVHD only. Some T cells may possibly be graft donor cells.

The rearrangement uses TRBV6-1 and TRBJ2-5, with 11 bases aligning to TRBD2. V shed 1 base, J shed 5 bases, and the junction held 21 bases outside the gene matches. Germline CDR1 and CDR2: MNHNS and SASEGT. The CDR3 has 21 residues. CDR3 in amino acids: CASSEVLTWAASGRSRETQYF. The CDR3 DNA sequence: TGTGCCAGCAGTGAAGTATTGACGTGGGCGGCTAGCGGGAGGAGTAGGGAGACCCAGTACTTC.

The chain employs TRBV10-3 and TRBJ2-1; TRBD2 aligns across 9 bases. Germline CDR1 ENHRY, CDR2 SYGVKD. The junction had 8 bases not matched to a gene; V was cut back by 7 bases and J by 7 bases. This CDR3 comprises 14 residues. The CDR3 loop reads CAIKAGGAKNEQFF. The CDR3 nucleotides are TGTGCCATCAAAGCGGGGGGCGCTAAGAATGAGCAGTTCTTC.

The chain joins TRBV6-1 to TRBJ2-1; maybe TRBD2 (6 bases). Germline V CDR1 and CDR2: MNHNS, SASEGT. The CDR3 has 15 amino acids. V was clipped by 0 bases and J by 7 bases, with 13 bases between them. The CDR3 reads CASSEARGITNEQFF. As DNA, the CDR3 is TGTGCCAGCAGTGAAGCCCGGGGGATCACGAATGAGCAGTTCTTC.

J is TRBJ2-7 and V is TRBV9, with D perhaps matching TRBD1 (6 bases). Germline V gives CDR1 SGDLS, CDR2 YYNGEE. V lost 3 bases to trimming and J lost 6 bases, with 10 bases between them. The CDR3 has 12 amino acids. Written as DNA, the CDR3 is TGTGCCAGCAGCGCCACAGGGATCGAGCAGTACTTC. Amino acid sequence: CASSATGIEQYF.

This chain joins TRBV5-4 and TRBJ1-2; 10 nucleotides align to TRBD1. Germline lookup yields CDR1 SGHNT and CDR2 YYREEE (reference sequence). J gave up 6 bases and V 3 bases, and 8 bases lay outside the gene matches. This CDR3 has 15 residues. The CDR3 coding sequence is TGTGCCAGCAGCTACAGTAGACAGGGGGCGGATGGCTACACCTTC. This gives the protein CASSYSRQGADGYTF.

CDR3 DNA sequence: TGTGCCAGTAGTATCCCAGGGTATCACACTGAAGCTTTCTTT. Residues: CASSIPGYHTEAFF. The V and J genes are TRBV19 and TRBJ1-1, with D tentatively TRBD1 (5 bases). From germline, CDR1 is LNHDA and CDR2 SQIVND (reference sequence). The CDR3 runs to 14 residues. V lost 3 bases to trimming and J lost 3 bases, with 11 bases between them.

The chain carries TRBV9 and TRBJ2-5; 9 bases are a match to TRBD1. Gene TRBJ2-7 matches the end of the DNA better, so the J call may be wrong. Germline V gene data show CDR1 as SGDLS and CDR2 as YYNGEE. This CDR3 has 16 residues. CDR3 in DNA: TGTGCCAGCAGCGCGGCCTCGGGACAGGGCTCCTACGAGCAGTACTTC. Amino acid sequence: CASSAASGQGSYEQYF.

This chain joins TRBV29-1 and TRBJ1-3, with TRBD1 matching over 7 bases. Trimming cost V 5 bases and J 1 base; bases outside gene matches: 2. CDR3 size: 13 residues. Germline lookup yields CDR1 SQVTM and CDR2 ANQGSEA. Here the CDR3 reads CSVQGQSGNTIYF. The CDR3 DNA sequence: TGCAGCGTTCAGGGACAGTCTGGAAACACCATATATTTT.

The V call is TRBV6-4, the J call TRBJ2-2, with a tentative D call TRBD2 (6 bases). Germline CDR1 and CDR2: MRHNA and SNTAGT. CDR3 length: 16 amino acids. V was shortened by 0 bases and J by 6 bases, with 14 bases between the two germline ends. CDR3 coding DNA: TGTGCCAGCAGTGACTCGGCGACTAGTCGGGCCGGGGAGCTGTTTTTT. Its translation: CASSDSATSRAGELFF.

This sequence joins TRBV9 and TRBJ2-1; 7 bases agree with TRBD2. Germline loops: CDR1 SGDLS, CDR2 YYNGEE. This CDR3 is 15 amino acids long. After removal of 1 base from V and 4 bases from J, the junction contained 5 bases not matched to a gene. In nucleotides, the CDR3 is TGTGCCAGCAGCGTACGACTAGCCTCTTACAATGAGCAGTTCTTC. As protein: CASSVRLASYNEQFF.

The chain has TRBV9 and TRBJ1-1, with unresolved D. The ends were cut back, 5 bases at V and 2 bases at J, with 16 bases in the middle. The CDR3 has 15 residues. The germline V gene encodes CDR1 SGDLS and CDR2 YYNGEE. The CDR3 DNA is TGTGCCAGCAGTCTTACGGGGTCAGGTAACACTGAAGCTTTCTTT. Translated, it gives CASSLTGSGNTEAFF.

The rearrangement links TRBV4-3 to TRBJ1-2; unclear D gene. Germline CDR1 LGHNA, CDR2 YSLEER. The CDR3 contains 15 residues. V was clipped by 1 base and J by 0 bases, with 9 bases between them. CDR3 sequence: CASSQGAGANYGYTF. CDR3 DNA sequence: TGCGCCAGCAGCCAAGGTGCTGGAGCTAACTATGGCTACACCTTC.

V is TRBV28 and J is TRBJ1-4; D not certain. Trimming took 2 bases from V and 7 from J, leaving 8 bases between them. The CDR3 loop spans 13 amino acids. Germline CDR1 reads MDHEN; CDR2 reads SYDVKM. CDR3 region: CASSLGRPEKLFF. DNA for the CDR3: TGTGCCAGCAGTTTAGGGAGGCCTGAAAAACTGTTTTTT.

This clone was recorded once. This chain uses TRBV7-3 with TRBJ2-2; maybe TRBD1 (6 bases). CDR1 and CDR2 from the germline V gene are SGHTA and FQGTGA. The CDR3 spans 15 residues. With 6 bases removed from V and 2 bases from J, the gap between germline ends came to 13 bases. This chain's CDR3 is CASSLQGTNTGELFF. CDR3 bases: TGTGCCAGCAGTCTCCAGGGGACCAACACCGGGGAGCTGTTTTTT. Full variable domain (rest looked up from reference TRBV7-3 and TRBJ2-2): GAGVSQTPSNKVTEKGKYVELRCDPISGHTALYWYRQSLGQGPEFLIYFQGTGAADDSGLPNDRFFAVRPEGSVSTLKIQRTERGDSAVYLCASSLQGTNTGELFFGEGSRLTVL.

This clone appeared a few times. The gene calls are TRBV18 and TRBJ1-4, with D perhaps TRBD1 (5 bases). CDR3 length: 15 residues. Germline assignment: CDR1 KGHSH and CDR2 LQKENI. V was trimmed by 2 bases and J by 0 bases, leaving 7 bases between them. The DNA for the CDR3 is TGTGCCAGCTCACCATCGGGGGCAACTAATGAAAAACTGTTTTTT. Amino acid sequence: CASSPSGATNEKLFF.

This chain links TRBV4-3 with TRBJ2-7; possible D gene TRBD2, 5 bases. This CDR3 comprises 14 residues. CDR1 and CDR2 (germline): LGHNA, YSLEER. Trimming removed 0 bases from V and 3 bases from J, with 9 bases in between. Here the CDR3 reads CASSQDYGNYEQYF. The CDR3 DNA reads TGCGCCAGCAGCCAAGATTACGGGAACTACGAGCAGTACTTC.

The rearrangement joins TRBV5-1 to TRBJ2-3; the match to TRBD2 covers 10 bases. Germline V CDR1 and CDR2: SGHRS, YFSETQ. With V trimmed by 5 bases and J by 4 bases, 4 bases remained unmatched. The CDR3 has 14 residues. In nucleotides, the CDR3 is TGCGCCAGCAGAAAAAGCGGGAGGGCAGATACGCAGTATTTT. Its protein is CASRKSGRADTQYF.

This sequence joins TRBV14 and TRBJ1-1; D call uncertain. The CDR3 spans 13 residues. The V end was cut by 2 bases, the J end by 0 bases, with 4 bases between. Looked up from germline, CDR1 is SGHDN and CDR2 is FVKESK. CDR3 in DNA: TGTGCCAGCAGCCAACCCATGAACACTGAAGCTTTCTTT. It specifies CASSQPMNTEAFF.

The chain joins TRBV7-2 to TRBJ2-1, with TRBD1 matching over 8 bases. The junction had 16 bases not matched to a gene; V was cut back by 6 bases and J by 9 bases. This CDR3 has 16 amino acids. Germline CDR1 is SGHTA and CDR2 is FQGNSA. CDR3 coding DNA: TGTGCCAGCAGACCCCTACAGGGGGAGTTTGAAGGTGAGCAGTTCTTC. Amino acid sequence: CASRPLQGEFEGEQFF.

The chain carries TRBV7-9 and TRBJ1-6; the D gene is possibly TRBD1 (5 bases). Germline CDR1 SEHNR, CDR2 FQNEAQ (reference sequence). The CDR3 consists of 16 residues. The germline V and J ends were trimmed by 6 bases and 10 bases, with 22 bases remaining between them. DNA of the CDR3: TGTGCCAGCAGTCCCGGACACGACCTTTTTGGGTCACCCCTCCACTTT. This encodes CASSPGHDLFGSPLHF.

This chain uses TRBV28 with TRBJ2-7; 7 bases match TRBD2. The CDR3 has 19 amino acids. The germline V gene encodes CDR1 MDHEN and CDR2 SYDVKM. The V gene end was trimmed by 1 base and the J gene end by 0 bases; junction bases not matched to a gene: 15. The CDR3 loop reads CASSLLIGGVAVGSYEQYF. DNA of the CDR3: TGTGCCAGCAGTTTATTAATTGGGGGGGTAGCGGTTGGCTCCTACGAGCAGTACTTC.

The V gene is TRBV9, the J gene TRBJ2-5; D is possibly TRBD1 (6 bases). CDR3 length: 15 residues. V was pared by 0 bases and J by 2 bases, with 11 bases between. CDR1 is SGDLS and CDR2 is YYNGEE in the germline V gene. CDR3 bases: TGTGCCAGCAGCGTAGGCGGACAGACTCAAGAGACCCAGTACTTC. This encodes CASSVGGQTQETQYF.